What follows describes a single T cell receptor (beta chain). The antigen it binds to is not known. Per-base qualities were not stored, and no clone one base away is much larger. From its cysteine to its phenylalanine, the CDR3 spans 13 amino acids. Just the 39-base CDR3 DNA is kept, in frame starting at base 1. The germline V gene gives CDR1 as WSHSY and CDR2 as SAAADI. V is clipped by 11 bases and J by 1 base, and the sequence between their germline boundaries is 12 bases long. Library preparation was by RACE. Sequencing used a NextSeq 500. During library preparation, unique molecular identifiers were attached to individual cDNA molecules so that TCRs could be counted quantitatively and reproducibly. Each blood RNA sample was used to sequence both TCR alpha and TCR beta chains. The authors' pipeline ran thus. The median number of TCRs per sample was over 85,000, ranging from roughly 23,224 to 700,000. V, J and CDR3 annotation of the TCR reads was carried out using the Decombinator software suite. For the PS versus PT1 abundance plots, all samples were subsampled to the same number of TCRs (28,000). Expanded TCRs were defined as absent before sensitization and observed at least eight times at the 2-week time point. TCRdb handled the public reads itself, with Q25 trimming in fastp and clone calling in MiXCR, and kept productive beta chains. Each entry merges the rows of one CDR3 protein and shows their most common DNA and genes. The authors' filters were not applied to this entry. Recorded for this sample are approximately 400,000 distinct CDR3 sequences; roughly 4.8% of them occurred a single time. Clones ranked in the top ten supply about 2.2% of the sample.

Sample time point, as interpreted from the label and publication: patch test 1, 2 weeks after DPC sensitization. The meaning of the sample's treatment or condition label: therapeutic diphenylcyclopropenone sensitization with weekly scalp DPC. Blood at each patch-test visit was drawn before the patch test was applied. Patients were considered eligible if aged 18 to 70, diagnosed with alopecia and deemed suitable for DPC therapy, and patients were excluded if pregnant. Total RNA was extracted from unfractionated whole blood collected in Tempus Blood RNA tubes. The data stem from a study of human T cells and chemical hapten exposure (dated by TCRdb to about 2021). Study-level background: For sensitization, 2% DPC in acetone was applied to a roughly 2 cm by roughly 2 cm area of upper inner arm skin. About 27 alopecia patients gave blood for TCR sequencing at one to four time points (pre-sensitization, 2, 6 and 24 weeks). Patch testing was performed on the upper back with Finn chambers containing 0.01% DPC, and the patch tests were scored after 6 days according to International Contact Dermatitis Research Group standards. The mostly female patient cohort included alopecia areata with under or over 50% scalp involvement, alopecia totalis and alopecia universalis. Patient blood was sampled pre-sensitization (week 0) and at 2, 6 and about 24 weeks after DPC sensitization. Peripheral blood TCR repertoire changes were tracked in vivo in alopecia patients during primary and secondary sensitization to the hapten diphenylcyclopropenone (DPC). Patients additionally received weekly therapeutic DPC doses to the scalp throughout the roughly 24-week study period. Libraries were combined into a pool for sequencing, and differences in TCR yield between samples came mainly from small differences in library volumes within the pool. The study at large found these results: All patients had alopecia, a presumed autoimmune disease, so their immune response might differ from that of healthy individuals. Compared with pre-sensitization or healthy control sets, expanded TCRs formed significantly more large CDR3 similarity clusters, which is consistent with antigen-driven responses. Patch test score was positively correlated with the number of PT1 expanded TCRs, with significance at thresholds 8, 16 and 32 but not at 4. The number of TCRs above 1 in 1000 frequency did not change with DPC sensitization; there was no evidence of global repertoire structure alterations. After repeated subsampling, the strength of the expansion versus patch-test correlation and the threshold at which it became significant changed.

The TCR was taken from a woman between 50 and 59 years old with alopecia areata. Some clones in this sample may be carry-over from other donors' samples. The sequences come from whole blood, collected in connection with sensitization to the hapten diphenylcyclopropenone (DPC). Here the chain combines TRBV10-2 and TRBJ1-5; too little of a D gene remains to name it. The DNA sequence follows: TGCGCCTCCCCATATAGGAGCAATCAGCCCCAGCATTTT. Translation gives CASPYRSNQPQHF.